The rows below give T cell receptor beta chains drawn from one sample of a study of T cell repertoires in cytomegalovirus infection. Each CDR3 protein gets one entry after TCRdb re-called the reads with MiXCR. The repertoire holds 110,000 or so distinct CDR3 sequences, with around 30% as singletons. These receptors have no identified antigens. Sequencing was performed on CD8+ T cells from cultured PBMCs, taken from culture after CMV antigen stimulation. Receptor source: a human donor in good health (CMV status not recorded). Some clones in this sample may be carry-over from other donors' samples. The CDR3 runs from the conserved cysteine through the conserved F or W. A D gene is named only where the DNA matches it firmly. Only some rows state a clone size, as once, few, many or a class for expanded clones.

D gene,J gene,V gene,clone size,CDR3 length,CDR3 protein,CDR3 DNA
-,TRBJ2-3,TRBV12-3/TRBV12-4,few,12,CASSFPQDTQYF,TGTGCCAGCAGTTTTCCGCAAGATACGCAGTATTTT
-,TRBJ1-2,TRBV7-9,many,12,CASSLGFHGYTF,TGTGCCAGCAGCTTAGGTTTTCATGGCTACACCTTC
-,TRBJ1-6,TRBV7-8,many,16,CASSRAGEFYNSPLHF,TGTGCCAGCAGCCGCGCTGGGGAGTTCTATAATTCACCCCTCCACTTT
TRBD1,TRBJ2-1,TRBV15,-,15,CATSRDLGQANEQFF,TGTGCCACCAGCAGAGACCTTGGACAGGCAAATGAGCAGTTCTTC
-,TRBJ1-1,TRBV5-1,-,14,CASRVWDLNTEAFF,TGCGCCAGCCGGGTGTGGGACCTGAACACTGAAGCTTTCTTT
-,TRBJ2-7,TRBV27,-,13,CASSLLTGYEQYF,TGTGCCAGCAGTTTACTTACAGGCTACGAGCAGTACTTC
TRBD1,TRBJ2-3,TRBV28,-,16,CASSSTIGQGSDTQYF,TGTGCCAGCAGTTCGACAATCGGACAGGGGTCAGATACGCAGTATTTT
-,TRBJ2-3,TRBV28,-,18,CASSPNPTLDLNTDTQYF,TGTGCCAGCAGTCCGAACCCGACACTGGACCTAAACACAGATACGCAGTATTTT
-,TRBJ2-7,TRBV7-2,few,13,CASSSSPGQAQYF,TGTGCCAGCAGCTCGTCCCCCGGCCAGGCGCAGTACTTC
-,TRBJ2-4,TRBV28,many,14,CASTKDLAKNIQYF,TGTGCCAGCACCAAAGATCTAGCCAAAAACATTCAGTACTTC
-,TRBJ1-4,TRBV6-5,few,14,CASSYTGVREKLFF,TGTGCCAGCAGTTATACGGGGGTCCGGGAAAAACTGTTTTTT
TRBD2,TRBJ2-3,TRBV7-2,many,18,CASSLSGGGYTSTDTQYF,TGTGCCAGCAGCTTAAGCGGCGGGGGGTATACTAGCACAGATACGCAGTATTTT
-,TRBJ1-2,TRBV7-8,many,14,CASSFLDSVYGYTF,TGTGCCAGCAGCTTTTTAGACAGTGTCTATGGCTACACCTTC
-,TRBJ2-2,TRBV5-6,-,17,CASSSAPGTANTGELFF,TGTGCCAGCAGCTCAGCCCCCGGGACGGCGAACACCGGGGAGCTGTTTTTT
-,TRBJ2-1,TRBV10-3,few,15,CAIKALESSYNEQFF,TGTGCCATCAAGGCCCTCGAAAGCTCCTACAATGAGCAGTTCTTC
TRBD2,TRBJ2-3,TRBV12-3/TRBV12-4,many,14,CASRDYQSTDTQYF,TGTGCCAGCCGGGACTACCAAAGCACAGATACGCAGTATTTT
-,TRBJ1-2,TRBV18,-,15,CVSSPNSGKLCGYTF,TGTGTCAGCTCACCAAATTCGGGAAAGCTATGTGGCTACACCTTC
-,TRBJ2-7,TRBV10-3,-,12,CAISESSYEQYF,TGTGCCATCAGTGAGTCCTCGTACGAGCAGTACTTC
TRBD1,TRBJ1-1,TRBV7-9,-,13,CASSPGQGIVAFF,TGTGCCAGCAGCCCGGGACAGGGGATTGTAGCTTTCTTT